This record looks at one T cell receptor beta chain sequence and its context. Its antigen is not known. Trimming took off 7 bases at V and 4 bases at J, with 13 bases between the two ends. The CDR3 has 12 residues. CDR1 SQVTM and CDR2 ANQGSEA come from the germline V gene. The sample belongs to a study of CD8+ T cells in alopecia areata. Turning to the study itself: A regimen of oral tofacitinib, 5 to 10 mg twice daily, was given to treated patients. Study-level results: Lesional tissue from the scalp (especially in alopecia totalis/universalis) showed higher clonality than normal scalp. Tofacitinib significantly lowered scalp clonality and expanded CD8+ clones among the top 100.

Extracted RNA was reverse transcribed, and the resulting cDNA served as sequencing template. Measured with immunoSEQ multiplex PCR; TCRdb has only the in-frame clones, and not every one. Seen here are about 160,000 clones, approximately 57% observed once, and the top ten hold approximately 15%. Noted treatment: oral pan-JAK inhibitor, 5-10 mg twice daily. The sequenced sample was CD4+ T cells sorted from blood, obtained at week 24, from a patient treated with tofacitinib. The chain couples TRBV29-1 to TRBJ1-2; no reliable D call. This receptor was identified in a human donor with alopecia areata. The CDR3 loop reads CSATGYIYGYTF. Written as DNA, the CDR3 is TGCAGCGCTACTGGGTACATCTATGGCTACACCTTC. The full variable domain, completed using reference TRBV29-1 and TRBJ1-2, is SAVISQKPSRDICQRGTSLTIQCQVDSQVTMMFWYRQQPGQSLTLIATANQGSEATYESGFVIDKFPISRPNLTFSTLTVSNMSPEDSSIYLCSATGYIYGYTFGSGTRLTVV.